The TCR beta chain described here comes from a study of blood T cell repertoires in COVID-19. The method was immunoSEQ multiplex PCR; TCRdb's version includes in-frame clones alone and lacks a portion of them. In the table there are over 45,000 clones, roughly 86% of which are singletons. The CDR3 has 14 residues. V lost 5 bases and J lost 2, with 14 bases in between. CDR1 SGHNT and CDR2 YYREEE come from the germline V gene (reference sequence). This TCR came from a man between 35 and 55 years old with COVID-19, enrolled during active disease. The rearrangement uses TRBV5-4 and TRBJ2-7, with D perhaps matching TRBD1 (6 bases). The sample comprised peripheral blood. The CDR3, as DNA: TGTGCCAGCAGTAGGACAGCGACCCCCTACGAGCAGTACTTC. Translating gives CASSRTATPYEQYF.